The source of this TCR beta chain is a study of blood T cell repertoires in COVID-19. Per germline, CDR1 SGHDN and CDR2 FVKESK. The V gene end was trimmed by 3 bases and the J gene end by 7 bases; junction bases not matched to a gene: 10. The CDR3 is made up of 17 amino acids. The data were produced by immunoSEQ multiplex PCR, yet TCRdb's version contains in-frame clones alone and is incomplete. The sample consists of 200,000 to 250,000 clones, 80% of them appearing once. The sequenced sample consisted of peripheral blood. This chain uses TRBV14 with TRBJ1-6, with 9 bases identical to TRBD1. This clonotype was obtained from a woman in her sixties or seventies with acute or convalescent COVID-19. In DNA, the CDR3 is TGTGCCAGCAGCCATGGACTGGGGACAGGGCGGAATTCACCCCTCCACTTT. Amino acid sequence: CASSHGLGTGRNSPLHF.